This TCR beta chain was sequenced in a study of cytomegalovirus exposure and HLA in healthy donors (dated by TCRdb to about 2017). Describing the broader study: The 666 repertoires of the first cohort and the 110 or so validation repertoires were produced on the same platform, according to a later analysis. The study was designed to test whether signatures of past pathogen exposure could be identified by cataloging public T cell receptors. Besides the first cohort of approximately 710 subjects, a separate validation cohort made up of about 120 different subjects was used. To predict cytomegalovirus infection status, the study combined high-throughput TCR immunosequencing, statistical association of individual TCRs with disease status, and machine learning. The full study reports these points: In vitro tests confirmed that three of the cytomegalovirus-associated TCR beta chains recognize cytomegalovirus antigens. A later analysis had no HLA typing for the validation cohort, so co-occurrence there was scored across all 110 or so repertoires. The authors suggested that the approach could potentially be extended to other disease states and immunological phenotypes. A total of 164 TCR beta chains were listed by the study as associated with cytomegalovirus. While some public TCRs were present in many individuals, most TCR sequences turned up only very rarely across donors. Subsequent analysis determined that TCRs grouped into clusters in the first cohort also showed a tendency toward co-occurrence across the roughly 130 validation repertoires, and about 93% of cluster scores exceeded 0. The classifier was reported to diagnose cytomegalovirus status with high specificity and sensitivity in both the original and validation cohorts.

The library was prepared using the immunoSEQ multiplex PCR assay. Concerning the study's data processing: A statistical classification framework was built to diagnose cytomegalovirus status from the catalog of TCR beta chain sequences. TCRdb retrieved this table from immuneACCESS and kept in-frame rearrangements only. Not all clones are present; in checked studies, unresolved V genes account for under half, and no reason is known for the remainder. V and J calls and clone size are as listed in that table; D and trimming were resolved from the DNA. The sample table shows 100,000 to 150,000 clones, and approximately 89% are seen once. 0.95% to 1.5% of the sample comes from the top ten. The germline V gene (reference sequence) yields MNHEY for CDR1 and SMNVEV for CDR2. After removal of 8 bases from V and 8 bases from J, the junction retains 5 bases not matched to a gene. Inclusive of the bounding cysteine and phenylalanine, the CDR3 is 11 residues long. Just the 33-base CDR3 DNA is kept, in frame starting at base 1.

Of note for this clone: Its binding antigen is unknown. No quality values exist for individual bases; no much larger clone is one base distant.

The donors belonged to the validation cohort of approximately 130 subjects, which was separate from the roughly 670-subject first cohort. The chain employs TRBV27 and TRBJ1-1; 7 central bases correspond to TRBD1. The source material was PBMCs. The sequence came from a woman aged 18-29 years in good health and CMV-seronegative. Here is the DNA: TGTGCCAGCGGGACAGCACTCGAAGCTTTCTTT. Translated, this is CASGTALEAFF.